A selection of T cell receptor beta chains follows, all from one sample in a study of human T cells and chemical hapten exposure. TCRdb analysed the RACE reads with MiXCR anew, one entry per CDR3 protein. This table holds some 350,000 distinct CDR3 sequences, approximately 6.3% found once. The starting material was whole blood, obtained in connection with sensitization to the hapten diphenylcyclopropenone (DPC). These receptors originate from a young woman with alopecia areata. Some clones in this sample may be carry-over from other donors' samples. Each CDR3 is given with its conserved first and last residue. The D gene is left open where the match is weak. Rows may omit the clone size; those that give it use once, few, many or a size class.

D gene,V gene,J gene,clone size,CDR3 protein,CDR3 DNA
TRBD2,TRBV7-9,TRBJ2-1,many,CASSPPGGIYNEQFF,TGTGCCAGCAGCCCCCCGGGGGGAATATACAATGAGCAGTTCTTC
.,TRBV9,TRBJ1-1,few,CASSGNRDLNTEAFF,TGTGCCAGCAGCGGAAACAGAGATCTGAACACTGAAGCTTTCTTT
TRBD2,TRBV7-2,TRBJ2-4,.,CASSPGGGNIQYF,TGTGCCAGCAGCCCCGGGGGGGGAAACATTCAGTACTTC
TRBD1,TRBV5-1,TRBJ2-4,many,CASSQGDRDGNIQYF,TGCGCCAGCAGCCAAGGCGACAGGGATGGAAACATTCAGTACTTC
.,TRBV5-5,TRBJ2-3,many,CASSPTDQTDTQYF,TGTGCCAGCAGCCCGACAGACCAGACAGATACGCAGTATTTT
.,TRBV7-8,TRBJ1-4,.,CASSLAHGATNEKLFF,TGTGCCAGCAGCTTAGCTCACGGAGCAACTAATGAAAAACTGTTTTTT
.,TRBV11-3,TRBJ2-2,few,CASSSRGPLDTGELFF,TGTGCCAGCAGCTCTCGCGGGCCCCTTGACACCGGGGAGCTGTTTTTT
.,TRBV9,TRBJ2-2,many,CASSGSFSGELFF,TGTGCCAGTAGTGGTAGTTTTTCCGGGGAGCTGTTTTTT
.,TRBV4-3,TRBJ1-1,many,CASSLLSAGGGTEAFF,TGCGCCAGCAGCCTTCTATCCGCTGGCGGAGGCACTGAAGCTTTCTTT
.,TRBV5-5,TRBJ1-6,.,CASSFRGHENSPLHF,TGTGCCAGCAGCTTTCGGGGGCACGAAAATTCACCCCTCCACTTT
TRBD1,TRBV5-4,TRBJ1-2,.,CASSQRGQALYGYTF,TGTGCCAGCAGCCAACGCGGACAGGCCCTCTATGGCTACACCTTC
.,TRBV10-3,TRBJ1-1,few,CAINGEGNTEAFF,TGTGCCATCAACGGGGAAGGGAACACTGAAGCTTTCTTT
.,TRBV7-3,TRBJ1-1,few,CASSSSRGTEAFF,TGTGCCAGCAGCTCATCGAGGGGGACTGAAGCTTTCTTT
TRBD1,TRBV20-1,TRBJ2-3,.,CSANYPGQQTDTQYF,TGCAGTGCCAATTACCCGGGACAGCAGACAGATACGCAGTATTTT
TRBD1,TRBV6-1,TRBJ1-5,.,CASSEFLPTGAGQPQHF,TGTGCCAGCAGTGAATTCCTCCCTACAGGGGCTGGTCAGCCCCAGCATTTT
.,TRBV27,TRBJ1-5,few,CASSANNQPQHF,TGTGCCAGCAGCGCCAACAATCAGCCCCAGCATTTT
TRBD2,TRBV11-2,TRBJ2-1,few,CASSLENAGGLAVYNEQFF,TGTGCCAGCAGCTTAGAGAACGCCGGAGGACTAGCGGTCTACAATGAGCAGTTCTTC
TRBD1,TRBV6-5,TRBJ1-6,many,CASSFRQGAPGSPLHF,TGTGCCAGCAGTTTCAGGCAGGGGGCCCCGGGGTCACCCCTCCACTTT
.,TRBV4-2,TRBJ2-7,few,CASSQERARYEQYF,TGTGCCAGCAGCCAAGAGAGGGCTCGCTACGAGCAGTACTTC
.,TRBV6-2/TRBV6-3,TRBJ1-5,many,CASSYITGRSNQPQHF,TGTGCCAGCAGTTACATTACAGGGAGGAGCAATCAGCCCCAGCATTTT
.,TRBV6-2/TRBV6-3,TRBJ2-7,.,CASRAWWDDTYEQYF,TGTGCCAGCAGGGCCTGGTGGGACGATACCTACGAGCAGTACTTC
.,TRBV16,TRBJ2-7,many,CASTYMSDEQYF,TGTGCCAGCACCTACATGTCCGACGAGCAGTACTTC
.,TRBV6-2/TRBV6-3,TRBJ2-7,many,CASGYYEQYF,TGTGCCAGCGGATACTACGAGCAGTACTTC
TRBD1,TRBV12-5,TRBJ1-6,many,CASGVGQGSDSPLHF,TGTGCTAGTGGCGTCGGACAGGGTAGTGATTCACCCCTCCACTTT
TRBD1,TRBV7-2,TRBJ2-4,.,CASSRGDRNIQYF,TGTGCCAGCAGCAGAGGGGACAGAAACATTCAGTACTTC
TRBD1,TRBV19,TRBJ1-5,.,CASSATTGSGVPQHF,TGTGCCAGTAGTGCTACGACAGGGTCCGGGGTGCCCCAGCATTTT
.,TRBV5-1,TRBJ2-5,.,CASTQSSSHRETQYF,TGCGCCAGCACCCAGTCAAGCTCCCATCGAGAGACCCAGTACTTC
.,TRBV28,TRBJ2-5,.,CASSSWPPETQYF,TGTGCCAGCAGTTCCTGGCCCCCGGAGACCCAGTACTTC
.,TRBV5-6,TRBJ1-5,few,CASSLMNLGSNQPQHF,TGTGCCAGCAGCTTAATGAACCTGGGGAGCAATCAGCCCCAGCATTTT
.,TRBV7-2,TRBJ1-1,few,CASSLAWTARDTEAFF,TGTGCCAGCAGCCTAGCGTGGACAGCGAGGGACACTGAAGCCTTCTTT
TRBD1,TRBV6-2/TRBV6-3,TRBJ1-6,few,CASSPRDRGYGSPLHF,TGTGCCAGCAGTCCGCGGGACAGGGGGTATGGTTCACCCCTCCACTTT
.,TRBV28,TRBJ2-1,many,CASSFPGPLGSYNEQFF,TGTGCCAGCAGTTTCCCGGGACCCCTCGGGTCCTACAATGAGCAGTTCTTC
TRBD1,TRBV5-4,TRBJ2-7,many,CASSRDRGQGQYF,TGTGCCAGCAGCCGTGACAGGGGGCAAGGGCAGTACTTC
.,TRBV5-1,TRBJ2-7,.,CASSLTEDPRYEQYF,TGCGCCAGCAGCTTGACGGAAGACCCTCGGTACGAGCAGTACTTC
.,TRBV6-1,TRBJ1-6,few,CASSEELEWVWGSPLHF,TGTGCCAGCAGTGAAGAACTAGAATGGGTATGGGGTTCACCCCTCCACTTT
TRBD1,TRBV7-2,TRBJ1-6,many,CASSLVGGGESPLHF,TGTGCCAGCAGCTTAGTCGGAGGGGGCGAATCACCCCTCCACTTT
.,TRBV11-3,TRBJ1-6,many,CASSLMNNSPLHF,TGTGCCAGCAGCTTAATGAATAATTCACCCCTCCACTTT
.,TRBV6-5,TRBJ2-5,few,CASSPGGRGETQYF,TGTGCCAGTAGCCCCGGGGGGCGCGGAGAGACCCAGTACTTC
.,TRBV27,TRBJ2-7,.,CASEKSGSYEQYF,TGTGCCAGCGAGAAATCAGGGTCCTACGAGCAGTACTTC
TRBD1,TRBV7-9,TRBJ2-7,few,CASSDRTGGYEEQYF,TGTGCCAGCAGCGACCGGACAGGAGGATATGAGGAGCAGTACTTC
.,TRBV5-1,TRBJ1-1,few,CASSFRRGPGAEAFF,TGCGCCAGCAGCTTCCGCCGGGGCCCCGGGGCTGAAGCTTTCTTT
.,TRBV6-2/TRBV6-3,TRBJ1-6,few,CASSSGESPLHF,TGTGCCAGCAGTTCCGGGGAGTCACCCCTCCACTTT